This TCR beta chain was found in a study of identical twins. Study-level points and caveats: Alpha sequences that were out-of-frame and twin-shared showed an excess of low generation probability. Invariant populations such as MAIT and iNKT cells could partly muddle zero-insertion analyses.

Template switching added a universal primer site; cDNA carried unique molecular identifiers. MiXCR, applied by TCRdb to the 5' RACE reads, yields one record per CDR3 protein. Altogether hundreds of thousands of distinct CDR3 sequences are present, around a tenth being singletons, with the ten largest covering approximately 5.1%. This clonotype was seen at least ten times. What it recognizes is unknown. V lost 6 bases and J lost 5, with 22 bases in between. The CDR3 sequence is 15 residues long. Germline CDR1 and CDR2: DFQATT and SNEGSKA (reference sequence). There were only healthy Caucasians among the donors.

The chain joins TRBV20-1 to TRBJ2-5; D gene uncertain. The clonotype was recovered from a woman aged 18-29 years in good health. The sequenced sample was memory (CD45RO+) T cells sorted from blood. The CDR3 nucleotides are TGCAGTGCGGTCCCCGGAACGCTGAGAACGGAGACCCAGTACTTC. As protein: CSAVPGTLRTETQYF.